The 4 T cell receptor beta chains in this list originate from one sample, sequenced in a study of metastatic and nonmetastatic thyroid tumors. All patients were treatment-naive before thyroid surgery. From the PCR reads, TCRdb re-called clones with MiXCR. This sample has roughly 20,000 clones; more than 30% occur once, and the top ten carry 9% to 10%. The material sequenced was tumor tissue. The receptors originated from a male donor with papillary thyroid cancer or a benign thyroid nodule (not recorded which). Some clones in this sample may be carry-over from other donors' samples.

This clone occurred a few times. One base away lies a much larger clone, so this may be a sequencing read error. The CDR3 loop is CASSPTISGNTIYF. The CDR3 bases are TGTGCCAGCAGCCCTACGATCTCTGGAAACACCATATATTTT. The chain is built from TRBV7-2 and TRBJ1-3; D is uncertain. The CDR3 sequence is 14 residues long. CDR1 is SGHTA, CDR2 FQGNSA, per germline. V shed 5 bases and J shed 0 bases, with 8 bases lying between them.

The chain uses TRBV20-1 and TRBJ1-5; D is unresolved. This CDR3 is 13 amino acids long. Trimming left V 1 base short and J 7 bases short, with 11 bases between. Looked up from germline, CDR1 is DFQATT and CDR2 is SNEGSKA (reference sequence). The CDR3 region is CSARAPPPQPQHF. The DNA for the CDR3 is TGCAGTGCTAGAGCCCCACCGCCCCAGCCCCAGCATTTT.

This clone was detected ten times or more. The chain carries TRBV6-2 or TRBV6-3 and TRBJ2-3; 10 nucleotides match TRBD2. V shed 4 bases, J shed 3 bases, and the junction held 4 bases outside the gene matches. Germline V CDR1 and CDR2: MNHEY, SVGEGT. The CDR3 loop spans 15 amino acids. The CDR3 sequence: CASSWSGRGTDTQYF. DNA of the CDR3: TGTGCCAGCAGTTGGAGCGGGAGGGGGACAGATACGCAGTATTTT.

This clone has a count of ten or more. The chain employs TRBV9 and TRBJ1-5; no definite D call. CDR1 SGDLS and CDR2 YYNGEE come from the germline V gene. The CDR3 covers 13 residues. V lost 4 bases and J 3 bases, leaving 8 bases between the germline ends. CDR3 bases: TGTGCCAGCAGCCCGGGTGTCAATCAGCCCCAGCATTTT. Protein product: CASSPGVNQPQHF.